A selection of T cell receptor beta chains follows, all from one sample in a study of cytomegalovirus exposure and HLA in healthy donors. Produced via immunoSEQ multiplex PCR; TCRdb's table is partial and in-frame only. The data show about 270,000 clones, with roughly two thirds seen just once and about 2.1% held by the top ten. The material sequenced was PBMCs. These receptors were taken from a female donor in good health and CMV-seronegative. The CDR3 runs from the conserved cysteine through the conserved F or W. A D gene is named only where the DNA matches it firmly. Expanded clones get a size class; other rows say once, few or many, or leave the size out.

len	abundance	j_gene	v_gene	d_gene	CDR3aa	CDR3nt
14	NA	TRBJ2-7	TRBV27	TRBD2	CASNVGGSSYEQYF	TGTGCCAGCAACGTGGGGGGGAGCTCCTACGAGCAGTACTTC
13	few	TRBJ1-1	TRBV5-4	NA	CASSEGQNTEAFF	TGTGCCAGCAGCGAGGGACAGAACACTGAAGCTTTCTTT
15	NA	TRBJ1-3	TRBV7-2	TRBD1	CASSLTGDSGNTIYF	TGTGCCAGCAGCTTAACAGGGGACTCTGGAAACACCATATATTTT
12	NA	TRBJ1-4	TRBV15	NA	CATSRGPEKLFF	TGTGCCACCAGCAGAGGTCCGGAAAAACTGTTTTTT
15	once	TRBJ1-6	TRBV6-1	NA	CASIAGKLKNSPLHF	TGTGCCAGCATCGCAGGGAAGTTAAAAAATTCACCCCTCCACTTT
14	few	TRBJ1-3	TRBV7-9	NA	CASSLLGPGNTIYF	TGTGCCAGCAGCTTATTGGGCCCTGGAAACACCATATATTTT
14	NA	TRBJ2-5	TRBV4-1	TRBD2	CASSHTGLAGQQYF	TGCGCCAGCAGCCATACCGGGCTAGCGGGGCAGCAGTACTTC
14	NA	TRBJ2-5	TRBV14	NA	CASSQSVLIETQYF	TGTGCCAGCAGCCAGTCGGTCCTCATCGAGACCCAGTACTTC
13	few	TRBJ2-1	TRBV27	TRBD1	CASSQGDGNEQFF	TGTGCCAGTAGTCAGGGGGATGGGAATGAGCAGTTCTTC
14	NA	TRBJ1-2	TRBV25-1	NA	CASSGLIQGGGYTF	TGTGCCAGCAGTGGGTTAATCCAGGGTGGTGGCTACACCTTC
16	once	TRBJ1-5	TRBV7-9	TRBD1	CASSPAFGTGDQPQHF	TGTGCCAGCAGCCCCGCCTTTGGGACAGGGGATCAGCCCCAGCATTTT
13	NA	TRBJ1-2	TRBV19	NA	CASTVDSNYGYTF	TGTGCCAGTACCGTTGACAGCAACTATGGCTACACCTTC
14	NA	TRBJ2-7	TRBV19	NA	CASSIGELGSEQYF	TGTGCCAGTAGTATCGGTGAGCTGGGCTCCGAGCAGTACTTC
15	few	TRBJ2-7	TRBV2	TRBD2	CASTEGLAGEYEQYF	TGTGCCAGCACCGAAGGACTAGCGGGAGAGTACGAGCAGTACTTC
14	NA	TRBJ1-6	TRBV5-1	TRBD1	CASSFGTENSPLHF	TGCGCCAGCAGCTTTGGGACAGAAAATTCACCCCTCCACTTT
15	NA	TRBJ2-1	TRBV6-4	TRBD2	CASSERLAGVEEQFF	TGTGCCAGCAGTGAGCGTTTAGCGGGAGTAGAAGAGCAGTTCTTC
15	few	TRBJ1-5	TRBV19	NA	CASRLEGLGNQPQHF	TGTGCCAGTCGGCTGGAGGGGCTGGGCAATCAGCCCCAGCATTTT
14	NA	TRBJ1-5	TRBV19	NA	CASAEAYSNQPQHF	TGTGCCAGCGCAGAGGCTTATAGCAATCAGCCCCAGCATTTT
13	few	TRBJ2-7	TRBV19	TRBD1	CASSPGQGGEQYF	TGTGCCAGTAGTCCGGGACAGGGGGGCGAGCAGTACTTC
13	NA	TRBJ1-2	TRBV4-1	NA	CASSLLVGDGYTF	TGCGCCAGCAGCCTTTTAGTGGGCGATGGCTACACCTTC
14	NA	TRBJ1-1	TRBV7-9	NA	CASSPRHMNTEAFF	TGTGCCAGCAGCCCGCGACACATGAACACTGAAGCTTTCTTT
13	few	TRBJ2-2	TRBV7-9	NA	CASSLGPVGELFF	TGTGCCAGCAGCTTGGGGCCAGTCGGGGAGCTGTTTTTT
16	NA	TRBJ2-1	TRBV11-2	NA	CASSLDPGFVMDEQFF	TGTGCCAGCAGCTTAGATCCAGGATTCGTTATGGATGAGCAGTTCTTC
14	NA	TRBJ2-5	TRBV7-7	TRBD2	CATSGRGIQETQYF	TGTGCTACTAGCGGGAGGGGAATTCAAGAGACCCAGTACTTC
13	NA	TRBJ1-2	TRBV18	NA	CASSPEQNYGYTF	TGTGCCAGCTCACCAGAACAGAACTATGGCTACACCTTC
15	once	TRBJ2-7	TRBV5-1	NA	CASSLAWGLSYEQYF	TGCGCCAGCAGCTTGGCCTGGGGACTTTCCTACGAGCAGTACTTC
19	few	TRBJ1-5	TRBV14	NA	CASSPHLRSLYNRNQPQHF	TGTGCCAGCAGCCCCCACCTACGGAGCCTGTACAATCGCAATCAGCCCCAGCATTTT
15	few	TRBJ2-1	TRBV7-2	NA	CASTPFHSAGNEQFF	TGTGCCAGCACCCCGTTCCATAGCGCGGGTAATGAGCAGTTCTTC